This T cell receptor beta chain was obtained from a study of memory B cells and T cells in multiple sclerosis. Sequencing was performed with immunoSEQ multiplex PCR; in TCRdb, only in-frame clones are kept and a portion is missing. The sample consists of about 7,600 clones, about 60% of them appearing once. Turning to this clone: Its target is unknown.

The CDR3 totals 16 residues. The germline gives CDR1 SGHRS, CDR2 YFSETQ. V lost 6 bases to trimming and J lost 2 bases; unmatched junction nucleotides: 12. General observations from the study: Shared clonotype counts depended on differing compartment clone-set sizes and were normalized.

This receptor was obtained from a human donor with multiple sclerosis. The source material was memory (CD45RO+) CD8+ T cells from blood. The V gene is TRBV5-1, the J gene TRBJ1-2; TRBD1 aligns across 8 bases. The CDR3: CASTLGTDRANYGYTF. CDR3 DNA sequence: TGCGCCAGCACCTTAGGGACGGACAGGGCGAACTATGGCTACACCTTC. The complete variable domain, with remaining parts taken from reference TRBV5-1 and TRBJ1-2, reads KAGVTQTPRYLIKTRGQQVTLSCSPISGHRSVSWYQQTPGQGLQFLFEYFSETQRNKGNFPGRFSGRQFSNSRSEMNVSTLELGDSALYLCASTLGTDRANYGYTFGSGTRLTVV.